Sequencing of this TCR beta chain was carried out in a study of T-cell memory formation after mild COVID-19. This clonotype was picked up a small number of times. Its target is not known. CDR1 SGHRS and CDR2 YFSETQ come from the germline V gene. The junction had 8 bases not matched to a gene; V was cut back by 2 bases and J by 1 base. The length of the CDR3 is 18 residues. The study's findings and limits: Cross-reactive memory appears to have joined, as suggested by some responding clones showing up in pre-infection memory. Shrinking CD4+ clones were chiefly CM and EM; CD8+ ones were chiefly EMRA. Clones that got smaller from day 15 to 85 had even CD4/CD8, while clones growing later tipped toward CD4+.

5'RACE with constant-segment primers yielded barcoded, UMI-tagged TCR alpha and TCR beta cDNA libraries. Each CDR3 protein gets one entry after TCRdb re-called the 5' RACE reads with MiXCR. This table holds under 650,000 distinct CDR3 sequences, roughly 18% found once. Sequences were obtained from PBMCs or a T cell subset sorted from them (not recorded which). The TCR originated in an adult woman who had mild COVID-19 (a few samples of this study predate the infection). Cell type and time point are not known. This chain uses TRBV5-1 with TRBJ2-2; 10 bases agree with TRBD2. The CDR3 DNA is TGCGCCAGCAGCTTCAAAACTAGCGGGGCGCAGAACACCGGGGAGCTGTTTTTT. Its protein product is CASSFKTSGAQNTGELFF.